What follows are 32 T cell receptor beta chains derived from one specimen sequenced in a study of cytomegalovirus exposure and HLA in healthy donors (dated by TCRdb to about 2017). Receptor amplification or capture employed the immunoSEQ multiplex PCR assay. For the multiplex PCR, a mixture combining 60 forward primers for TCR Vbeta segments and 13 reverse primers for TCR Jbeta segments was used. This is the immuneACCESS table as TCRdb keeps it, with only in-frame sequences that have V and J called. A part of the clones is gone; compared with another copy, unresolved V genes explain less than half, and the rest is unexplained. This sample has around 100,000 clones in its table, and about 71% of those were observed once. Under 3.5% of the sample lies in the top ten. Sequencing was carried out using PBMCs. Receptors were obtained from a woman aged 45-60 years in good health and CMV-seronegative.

CDR3 in amino acids: CASSSGGMPEAFF. The CDR3 coding sequence is TGTGCCAGCAGTTCAGGGGGAATGCCGGAAGCTTTCTTT. This chain connects TRBV25-1 to TRBJ1-1, with 7 bases matching TRBD1. The germline gives CDR1 MGHDK, CDR2 SYGVNS. The CDR3 covers 13 residues. The J segment lost 8 bases and the V segment lost 5 bases, leaving 8 bases of the junction unmatched.

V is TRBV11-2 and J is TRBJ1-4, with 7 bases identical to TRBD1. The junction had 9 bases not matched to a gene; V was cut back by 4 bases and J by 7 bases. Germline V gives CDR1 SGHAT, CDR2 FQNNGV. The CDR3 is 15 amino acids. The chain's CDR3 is CASSSTGSGGEKLFF. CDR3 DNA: TGTGCCAGCAGCTCGACAGGGAGTGGTGGTGAAAAACTGTTTTTT.

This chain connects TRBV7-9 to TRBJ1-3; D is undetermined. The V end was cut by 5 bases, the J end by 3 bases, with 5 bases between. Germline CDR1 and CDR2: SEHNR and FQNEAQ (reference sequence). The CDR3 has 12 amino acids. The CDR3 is CASSPVGNTIYF. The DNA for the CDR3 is TGTGCCAGCAGCCCGGTTGGAAACACCATATATTTT.

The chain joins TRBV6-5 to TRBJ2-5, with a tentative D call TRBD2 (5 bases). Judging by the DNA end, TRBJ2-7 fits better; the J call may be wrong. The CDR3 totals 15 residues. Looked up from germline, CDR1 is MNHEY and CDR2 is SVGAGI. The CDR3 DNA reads TGTGCCAGCAGTCTTGGATATTCGACTACCTACGAGCAGTACTTC. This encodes CASSLGYSTTYEQYF.

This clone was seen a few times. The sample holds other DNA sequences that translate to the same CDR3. For the CDR3, the DNA is TGTGCCAGCAGTTTTGGACTAGCGGGAGGGAGGGAGACCCAGTACTTC. Translated, it gives CASSFGLAGGRETQYF. The V gene is TRBV28, the J gene TRBJ2-5, with 15 bases that match TRBD2. The V segment lost 3 bases and the J segment 5 bases; nucleotides outside the gene matches: 4. CDR1 and CDR2 (germline): MDHEN, SYDVKM. This CDR3 is built from 16 residues.

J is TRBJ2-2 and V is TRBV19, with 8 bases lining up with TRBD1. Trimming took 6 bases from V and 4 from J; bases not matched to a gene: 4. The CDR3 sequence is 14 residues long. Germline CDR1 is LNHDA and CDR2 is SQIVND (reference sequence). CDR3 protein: CASRKDRVTGELFF. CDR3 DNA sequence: TGTGCCAGTAGAAAGGACAGGGTCACCGGGGAGCTGTTTTTT.

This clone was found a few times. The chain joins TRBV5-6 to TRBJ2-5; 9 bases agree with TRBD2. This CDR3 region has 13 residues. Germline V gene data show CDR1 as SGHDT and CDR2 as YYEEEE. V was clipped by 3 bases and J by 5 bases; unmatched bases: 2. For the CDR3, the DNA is TGTGCCAGCAGCTATAGCGGGGGCGAGACCCAGTACTTC. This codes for CASSYSGGETQYF.

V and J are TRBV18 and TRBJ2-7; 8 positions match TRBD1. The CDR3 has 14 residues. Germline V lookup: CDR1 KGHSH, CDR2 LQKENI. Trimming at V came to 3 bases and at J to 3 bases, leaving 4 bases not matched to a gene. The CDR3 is CASSPDRGYYEQYF. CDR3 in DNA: TGTGCCAGCTCACCTGACAGGGGATACTACGAGCAGTACTTC. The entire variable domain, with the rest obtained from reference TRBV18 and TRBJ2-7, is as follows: NAGVMQNPRHLVRRRGQEARLRCSPMKGHSHVYWYRQLPEEGLKFMVYLQKENIIDESGMPKERFSAEFPKEGPSILRIQQVVRGDSAAYFCASSPDRGYYEQYFGPGTRLTVT.

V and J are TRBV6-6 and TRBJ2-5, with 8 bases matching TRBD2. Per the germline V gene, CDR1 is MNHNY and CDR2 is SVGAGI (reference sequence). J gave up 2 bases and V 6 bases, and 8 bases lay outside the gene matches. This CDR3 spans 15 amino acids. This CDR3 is CASSPGLGEQETQYF. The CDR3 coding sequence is TGTGCCAGCAGCCCGGGACTAGGGGAACAAGAGACCCAGTACTTC.

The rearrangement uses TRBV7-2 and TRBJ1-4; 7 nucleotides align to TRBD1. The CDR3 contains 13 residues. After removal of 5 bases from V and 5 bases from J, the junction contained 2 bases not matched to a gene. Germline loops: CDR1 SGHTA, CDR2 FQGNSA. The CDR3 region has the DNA TGTGCCAGCAGCCAGACAGGGAATGAAAAACTGTTTTTT. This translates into CASSQTGNEKLFF.

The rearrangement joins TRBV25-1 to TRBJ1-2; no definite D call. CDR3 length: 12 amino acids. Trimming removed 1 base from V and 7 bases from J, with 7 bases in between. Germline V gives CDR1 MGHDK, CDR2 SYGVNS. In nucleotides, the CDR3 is TGTGCCAGCAGTGAATTCGTTTCTGGCTACACCTTC. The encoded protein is CASSEFVSGYTF.

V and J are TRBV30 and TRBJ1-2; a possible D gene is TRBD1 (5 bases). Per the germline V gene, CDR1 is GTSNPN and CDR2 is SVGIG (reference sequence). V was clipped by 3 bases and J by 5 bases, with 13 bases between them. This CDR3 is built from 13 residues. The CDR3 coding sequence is TGTGCCTGGAGGCGCAGGGAAGGATATGGCTACACCTTC. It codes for CAWRRREGYGYTF.

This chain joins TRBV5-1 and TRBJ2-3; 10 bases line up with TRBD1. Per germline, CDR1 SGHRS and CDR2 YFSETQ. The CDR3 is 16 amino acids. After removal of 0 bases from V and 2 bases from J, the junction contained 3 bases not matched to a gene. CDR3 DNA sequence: TGCGCCAGCAGCTTGGGGGGACAGGGGACCACAGATACGCAGTATTTT. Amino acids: CASSLGGQGTTDTQYF.

The CDR3 DNA reads as TGCGCCAGCAGCCCTATAGCGGGGGGCCGTGTAGATACGCAGTATTTT. Its translation: CASSPIAGGRVDTQYF. This sequence joins TRBV5-1 and TRBJ2-3, with 10 bases lining up with TRBD2. Looked up from germline, CDR1 is SGHRS and CDR2 is YFSETQ. With V trimmed by 4 bases and J by 5 bases, 10 bases remained unmatched. The CDR3 is 16 amino acids.

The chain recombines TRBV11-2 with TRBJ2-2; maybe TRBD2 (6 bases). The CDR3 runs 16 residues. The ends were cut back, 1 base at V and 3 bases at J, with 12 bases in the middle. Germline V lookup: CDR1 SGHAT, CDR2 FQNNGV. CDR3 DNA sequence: TGTGCCAGCAGCTTAGCGGCGGGGTTGGACACCGGGGAGCTGTTTTTT. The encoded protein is CASSLAAGLDTGELFF.

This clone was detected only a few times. The CDR3 DNA reads as TGTGCCAGCAGCCCCTTGGCCGCGGGAAGGGGCCAAGAGACCCAGTACTTC. Translation: CASSPLAAGRGQETQYF. The chain employs TRBV7-3 and TRBJ2-5, with a weak D call TRBD2 (6 bases). Per the germline V gene, CDR1 is SGHTA and CDR2 is FQGTGA. This CDR3 region has 17 residues. V gave up 5 bases and J gave up 1 base, with 20 bases separating them.

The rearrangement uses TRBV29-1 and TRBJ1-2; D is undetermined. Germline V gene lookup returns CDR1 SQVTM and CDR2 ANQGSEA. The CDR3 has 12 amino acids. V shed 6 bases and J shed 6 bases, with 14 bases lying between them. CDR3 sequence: CSVETPYDGYTF. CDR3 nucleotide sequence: TGCAGCGTGGAGACCCCGTACGATGGCTACACCTTC.

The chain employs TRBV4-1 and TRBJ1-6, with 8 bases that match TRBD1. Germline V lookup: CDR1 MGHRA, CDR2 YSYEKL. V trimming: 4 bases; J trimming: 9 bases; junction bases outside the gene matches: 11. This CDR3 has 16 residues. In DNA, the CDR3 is TGCGCCAGCAGCCGAACCCCCCTGGACAGGGTTTCACCCCTCCACTTT. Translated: CASSRTPLDRVSPLHF.

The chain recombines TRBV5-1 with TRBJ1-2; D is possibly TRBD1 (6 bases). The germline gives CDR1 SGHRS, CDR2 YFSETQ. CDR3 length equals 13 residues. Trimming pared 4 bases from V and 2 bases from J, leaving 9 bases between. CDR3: CASSPTGNYGYTF. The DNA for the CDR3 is TGCGCCAGCAGCCCGACAGGAAACTATGGCTACACCTTC.

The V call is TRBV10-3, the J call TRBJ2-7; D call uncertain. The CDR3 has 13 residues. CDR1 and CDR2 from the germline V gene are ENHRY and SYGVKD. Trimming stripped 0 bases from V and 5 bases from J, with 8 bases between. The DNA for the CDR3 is TGTGCCATCAGTGAGTCTGCGGTTGACGAGCAGTACTTC. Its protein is CAISESAVDEQYF.

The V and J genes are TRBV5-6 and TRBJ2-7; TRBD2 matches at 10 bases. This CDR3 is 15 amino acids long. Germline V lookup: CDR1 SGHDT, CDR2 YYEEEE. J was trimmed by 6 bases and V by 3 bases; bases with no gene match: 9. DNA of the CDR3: TGTGCCAGCAGCTGGGGGCTAGCGGGAGTAAGCGAGCAGTACTTC. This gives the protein CASSWGLAGVSEQYF.

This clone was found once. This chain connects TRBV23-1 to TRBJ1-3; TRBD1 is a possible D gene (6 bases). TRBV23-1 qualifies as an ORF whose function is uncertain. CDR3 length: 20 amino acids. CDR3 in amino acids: CARDRSRDPHYKASGNTIYF. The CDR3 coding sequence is TGCGCGAGAGACAGGAGCAGGGACCCGCATTACAAAGCATCTGGAAACACCATATATTTT.

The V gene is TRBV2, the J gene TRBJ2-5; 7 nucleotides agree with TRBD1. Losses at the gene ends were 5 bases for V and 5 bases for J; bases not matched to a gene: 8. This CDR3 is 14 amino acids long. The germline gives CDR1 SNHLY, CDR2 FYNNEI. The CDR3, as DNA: TGTGCCAGCAGTCCGGACAGGAATAGGGAGACCCAGTACTTC. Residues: CASSPDRNRETQYF. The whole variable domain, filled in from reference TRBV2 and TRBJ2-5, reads EPEVTQTPSHQVTQMGQEVILRCVPISNHLYFYWYRQILGQKVEFLVSFYNNEISEKSEIFDDQFSVERPDGSNFTLKIRSTKLEDSAMYFCASSPDRNRETQYFGPGTRLLVL.

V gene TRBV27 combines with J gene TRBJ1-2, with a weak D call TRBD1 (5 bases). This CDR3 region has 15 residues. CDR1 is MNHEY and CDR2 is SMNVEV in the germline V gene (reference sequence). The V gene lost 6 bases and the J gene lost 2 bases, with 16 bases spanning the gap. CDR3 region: CASRLGPGPNYGYTF. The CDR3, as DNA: TGTGCCAGCAGATTAGGTCCAGGGCCGAACTATGGCTACACCTTC.

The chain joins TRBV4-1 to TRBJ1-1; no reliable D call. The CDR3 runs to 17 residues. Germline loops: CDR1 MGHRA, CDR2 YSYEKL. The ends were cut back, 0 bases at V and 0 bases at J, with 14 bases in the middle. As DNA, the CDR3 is TGCGCCAGCAGCCAAGATCCTCCAGTGAATCTGAACACTGAAGCTTTCTTT. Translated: CASSQDPPVNLNTEAFF.

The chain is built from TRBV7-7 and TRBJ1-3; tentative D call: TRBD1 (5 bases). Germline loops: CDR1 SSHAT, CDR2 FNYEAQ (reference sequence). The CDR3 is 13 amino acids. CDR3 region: CASGGEAGNTIYF. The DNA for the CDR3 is TGTGCTAGCGGGGGGGAAGCTGGAAACACCATATATTTT.

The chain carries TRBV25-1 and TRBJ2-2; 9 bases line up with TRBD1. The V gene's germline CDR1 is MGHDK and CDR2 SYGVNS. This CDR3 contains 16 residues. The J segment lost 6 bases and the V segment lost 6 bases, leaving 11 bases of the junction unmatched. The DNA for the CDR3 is TGTGCCAGCAGCCAAATGACAGGGGGGGCGTCCGGGGAGCTGTTTTTT. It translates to CASSQMTGGASGELFF.

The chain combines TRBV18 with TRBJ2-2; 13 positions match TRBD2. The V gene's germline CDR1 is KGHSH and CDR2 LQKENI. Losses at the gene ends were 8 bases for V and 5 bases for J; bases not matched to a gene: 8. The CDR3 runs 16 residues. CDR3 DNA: TGTGCCAGCCCAACCCCGGGACTAGCGGGAACCGGGGAGCTGTTTTTT. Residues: CASPTPGLAGTGELFF.

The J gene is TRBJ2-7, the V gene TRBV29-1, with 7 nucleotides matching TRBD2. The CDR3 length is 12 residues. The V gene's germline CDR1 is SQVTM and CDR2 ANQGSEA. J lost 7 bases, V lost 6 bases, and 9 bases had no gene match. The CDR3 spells CSVSWGGGEQYF. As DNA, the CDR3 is TGCAGCGTCTCCTGGGGCGGGGGTGAGCAGTACTTC.

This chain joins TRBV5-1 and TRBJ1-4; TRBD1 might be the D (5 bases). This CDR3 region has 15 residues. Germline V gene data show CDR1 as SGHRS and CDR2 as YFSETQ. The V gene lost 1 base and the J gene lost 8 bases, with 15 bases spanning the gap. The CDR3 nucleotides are TGCGCCAGCAGCTTGTGGGGAGGGGACGGCGAAAAACTGTTTTTT. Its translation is CASSLWGGDGEKLFF.

CDR3 DNA: TGTGCCAGCACCATAAACAGGGGGCACGACGAGCAGTACTTC. It specifies CASTINRGHDEQYF. This chain joins TRBV6-1 and TRBJ2-7; 9 positions match TRBD1. CDR1 and CDR2 from the germline V gene are MNHNS and SASEGT. This CDR3 has 14 amino acids. Germline trimming cut 7 bases from V and 5 bases from J; bases unmatched to any gene: 9.

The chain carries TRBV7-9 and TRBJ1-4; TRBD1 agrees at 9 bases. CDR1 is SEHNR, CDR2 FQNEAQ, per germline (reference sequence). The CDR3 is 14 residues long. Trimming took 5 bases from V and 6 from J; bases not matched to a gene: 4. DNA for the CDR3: TGTGCCAGCAGCCCACAGGGGGCGGATGAAAAACTGTTTTTT. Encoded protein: CASSPQGADEKLFF.